This TCR beta chain came from a study of blood T cell repertoires in COVID-19. Looking at the study overall: Samples taken during acute and convalescent COVID-19 were collected in the United States, Italy and Spain. From T cells, B-cell-depleted T cells, or PBMCs came the material, which was cDNA or gDNA.

Germline CDR1 MGHRA, CDR2 YSYEKL. V lost 0 bases to trimming and J lost 6 bases, with 9 bases between them. This CDR3 contains 14 residues. In the original analysis: From reference gene primer amplification, estimates of nucleated cell counts were derived. Sequencing used immunoSEQ multiplex PCR; TCRdb keeps in-frame clones, though not all of them. Clone size and the V and J calls come from that table; the DNA yielded D and trimming. The sample shows over 200,000 clones, 70% to 90% of them seen only once. Concerning this clone itself: The same CDR3 is also encoded by other DNA sequences in this sample.

Specimen: peripheral blood. V usage is TRBV4-1 and J usage is TRBJ1-5, with D hard to call. The sequence was collected from a woman under 30 who had recovered from COVID-19. The CDR3 region has the DNA TGCGCCAGCAGCCAAGATAGAGGAGGTCAGCCCCAGCATTTT. It codes for CASSQDRGGQPQHF.